The 10 T cell receptor beta chains below were found in one sample sequenced in a study of control samples from healthy donors and cancer patients. Using immunoSEQ multiplex PCR, the repertoire was profiled, and TCRdb retains in-frame clones only, with some absent. The table has around 250,000 clones, approximately 80% seen once. Input material: PBMCs. These receptors originate from a woman aged 55-69 years with lung cancer.

V usage is TRBV7-9 and J usage is TRBJ1-1, with 7 bases that match TRBD1. Germline V gives CDR1 SEHNR, CDR2 FQNEAQ (reference sequence). J was trimmed by 2 bases and V by 4 bases; bases with no gene match: 4. This CDR3 spans 14 amino acids. CDR3 sequence reads: CASSSQGGNTEAFF. The CDR3 bases are TGTGCCAGCAGCTCCCAGGGGGGAAACACTGAAGCTTTCTTT.

The chain links TRBV6-5 to TRBJ2-3; 10 positions match TRBD2. The V gene end was trimmed by 4 bases and the J gene end by 0 bases; junction bases not matched to a gene: 4. Germline CDR1 and CDR2: MNHEY and SVGAGI. The CDR3 is 16 amino acids. The CDR3 coding sequence is TGTGCCAGCAGTTCCGGACTAGCGGCTAGCACAGATACGCAGTATTTT. This sequence encodes CASSSGLAASTDTQYF.

This sequence joins TRBV19 and TRBJ1-1; D call uncertain. CDR1 LNHDA and CDR2 SQIVND come from the germline V gene (reference sequence). CDR3 length: 15 amino acids. Trimming stripped 9 bases from V and 1 base from J, with 18 bases between. This CDR3 is CASVPGFQRNTEAFF. The CDR3 nucleotides are TGTGCCAGCGTCCCCGGCTTTCAACGGAACACTGAAGCTTTCTTT.

In regard to this clone: This CDR3 is also generated by other DNA sequences in the sample. The chain is built from TRBV18 and TRBJ2-2; TRBD1 might be the D (6 bases). Trimming shortened V by 3 bases and J by 0 bases, and 8 bases separated the two germline ends. In germline, CDR1 is KGHSH, CDR2 LQKENI. The CDR3 sequence is 15 residues long. CDR3: CASSPGTPNTGELFF. CDR3 DNA: TGTGCCAGCTCACCCGGGACACCGAACACCGGGGAGCTGTTTTTT.

V and J are TRBV6-5 and TRBJ2-3; the D is unclear. CDR3 length: 14 amino acids. Between the trimmed V and J ends, which lost 1 base and 0 bases, there was a span of 5 bases. Per the germline V gene, CDR1 is MNHEY and CDR2 is SVGAGI. The CDR3 sequence is CASSYFGSTDTQYF. In nucleotides, the CDR3 is TGTGCCAGCAGTTACTTCGGGAGCACAGATACGCAGTATTTT.

V gene TRBV5-1 combines with J gene TRBJ1-2; weak D call: TRBD1 (6 bases). V was trimmed by 0 bases and J by 8 bases, leaving 17 bases between them. Germline V lookup: CDR1 SGHRS, CDR2 YFSETQ. This CDR3 has 15 amino acids. CDR3 amino acids: CASSLDQGRMGGYTF. DNA of the CDR3: TGCGCCAGCAGCTTGGATCAGGGGCGAATGGGGGGCTACACCTTC.

The chain links TRBV3-1 (or the pseudogene TRBV3-2) to TRBJ1-6, with D possibly TRBD1 on 5 matching bases. The ends were cut back, 1 base at V and 9 bases at J, with 10 bases in the middle. The germline V gene encodes CDR1 LGHDT and CDR2 YNNKEL (reference sequence). The CDR3 has 14 residues. Written as DNA, the CDR3 is TGTGCCAGCAGCCAAGCCAGGGTGGGTTCACCCCTCCACTTT. Amino acids: CASSQARVGSPLHF.

The table lists this clone with a few counts. The V call is TRBV6-5, the J call TRBJ2-7; perhaps D is TRBD1 or TRBD2 (6 bases each). V was cut by 0 bases and J by 5 bases, with 11 bases left in between. The CDR3 has 14 residues. CDR1 and CDR2 from the germline V gene are MNHEY and SVGAGI. CDR3 in amino acids: CASSYSGGNDEQYF. CDR3 DNA: TGTGCCAGCAGTTACTCAGGGGGGAATGACGAGCAGTACTTC.

This chain joins TRBV9 and TRBJ2-1; TRBD1 is a possible D gene (6 bases). Per germline, CDR1 SGDLS and CDR2 YYNGEE. The CDR3 is 13 residues long. V lost 0 bases, J lost 10 bases, and 11 bases lay in between. CDR3 sequence reads: CASSVEQGNEQFF. The CDR3 bases are TGTGCCAGCAGCGTAGAACAGGGAAACGAGCAGTTCTTC. The whole variable domain, remainder taken from reference TRBV9 and TRBJ2-1, is DSGVTQTPKHLITATGQRVTLRCSPRSGDLSVYWYQQSLDQGLQFLIQYYNGEERAKGNILERFSAQQFPDLHSELNLSSLELGDSALYFCASSVEQGNEQFFGPGTRLTVL.

The J gene is TRBJ1-1, the V gene TRBV4-2, with D hard to call. Germline assignment: CDR1 LGHNA and CDR2 YNFKEQ. The ends were cut back, 0 bases at V and 5 bases at J, with 7 bases in the middle. There are 13 residues in the CDR3. This CDR3 is CASSQDRQTEAFF. In nucleotides, the CDR3 is TGTGCCAGCAGCCAAGATCGTCAGACTGAAGCTTTCTTT.